Listed here are 8 T cell receptor beta chains from one sample, sequenced in a study of cytomegalovirus exposure and HLA in healthy donors. PCR amplification relied on 60 Vbeta primers (plus 13 Jbeta primers). The protocol was immunoSEQ multiplex PCR, while the TCRdb copy is restricted to in-frame clones and leaves out a portion. Among some 98,000 clones listed, 75% to 80% were seen once. Material: PBMCs. Receptor source: a female donor in good health and CMV-seronegative.

The chain is built from TRBV11-2 and TRBJ1-2, with 10 bases aligning to TRBD1. Germline V gene data show CDR1 as SGHAT and CDR2 as FQNNGV. Trimming cost V 5 bases and J 2 bases; bases outside gene matches: 5. The length of the CDR3 is 15 residues. The CDR3 nucleotides read TGTGCCAGCAGCATACCGGGACAGGGGAACTATGGCTACACCTTC. Protein: CASSIPGQGNYGYTF.

V usage is TRBV27 and J usage is TRBJ2-2, with 8 bases aligning to TRBD1. CDR3 length: 21 amino acids. The germline gives CDR1 MNHEY, CDR2 SMNVEV (reference sequence). Unmatched junction bases numbered 18, after V lost 1 base and J lost 2 bases. CDR3 region: CASSLYAFFERQGSNTGELFF. The CDR3, as DNA: TGTGCCAGCAGTTTATATGCGTTTTTCGAGAGACAGGGGTCAAACACCGGGGAGCTGTTTTTT.

CDR3 amino acids: CASEQTYNSPLHF. Here the CDR3 DNA reads TGTGCCAGCGAACAGACCTATAATTCACCCCTCCACTTT. The chain has TRBV2 and TRBJ1-6; D remains unclear. V was cut by 8 bases and J by 2 bases, with 7 bases left in between. This CDR3 is built from 13 residues. The germline V gene has CDR1 SNHLY and CDR2 FYNNEI.

The rearrangement joins TRBV5-5 to TRBJ1-2; tentatively, D is TRBD1 (6 bases). The germline V gene encodes CDR1 SGHKS and CDR2 YYEKEE (reference sequence). This CDR3 is built from 14 residues. Trimming took 0 bases from V and 10 from J, leaving 16 bases between them. CDR3 DNA sequence: TGTGCCAGCAGCTTGGTGTACAGGGAGGGAGTCTACACCTTC. Encoded protein: CASSLVYREGVYTF.

This clone was counted once. The V and J genes are TRBV28 and TRBJ2-2; weak D call: TRBD2 (5 bases). The CDR3 has 15 residues. Germline assignment: CDR1 MDHEN and CDR2 SYDVKM. Trimming left V 6 bases short and J 7 bases short, with 18 bases between. CDR3 nucleotides: TGTGCCAGCAGGCCCTTGGGGAGCGCCCGCGGGGAGCTGTTTTTT. Protein sequence: CASRPLGSARGELFF.

This chain's CDR3 is CASSPDRGGTEAFF. CDR3 DNA sequence: TGTGCCAGTAGCCCCGACAGGGGAGGCACTGAAGCTTTCTTT. This rearrangement joins TRBV19 to TRBJ1-1, with 8 bases aligning to TRBD1. The CDR3 runs to 14 residues. J gave up 4 bases and V 6 bases, and 7 bases lay outside the gene matches. Germline CDR1 LNHDA, CDR2 SQIVND (reference sequence).

The chain has TRBV7-2 and TRBJ2-1; 9 bases map to TRBD2. CDR1 SGHTA and CDR2 FQGNSA come from the germline V gene. The CDR3 consists of 17 residues. With V trimmed by 0 bases and J by 7 bases, 10 bases remained unmatched. The CDR3 here is CASSLAAGWSGRNEQFF. As DNA, the CDR3 is TGTGCCAGCAGCTTAGCCGCCGGGTGGAGCGGGAGGAATGAGCAGTTCTTC.

The chain employs TRBV4-2 and TRBJ1-1; 9 nucleotides line up with TRBD1. J lost 4 bases, V lost 3 bases, and 3 bases had no gene match. The CDR3 sequence is 14 residues long. Germline values: CDR1 LGHNA, CDR2 YNFKEQ. CDR3 in amino acids: CASSQTGGSTEAFF. In DNA, the CDR3 is TGTGCCAGCAGCCAGACAGGGGGGTCCACTGAAGCTTTCTTT.